These 32 T cell receptor beta chains share one sample of origin, sequenced in a study of T cells after yellow fever vaccination (dated by TCRdb to between 2018 and 2021). The library was made by 5' RACE. Sequenced using an Illumina HiSeq 2500. Using fastp trimming at Q25 and MiXCR clonotype assembly, TCRdb reanalyzed the public sequencing data and kept in-frame beta chains. Rows are combined by CDR3 protein, so each entry shows the most common genes and DNA. This sample gives 450,000 to 550,000 distinct CDR3 sequences in total; about a fifth of them show up just once. The leading ten clones occupy about 17% of the sample. The sample's treatment or condition, from its label and the paper: live attenuated yellow fever vaccine strain. The sequencing here drew on PBMCs, taken 21 days after the first yellow fever vaccination. These receptor sequences come from a man between 18 and 35 years old who received the YFV17D yellow fever vaccine.

This clonotype appeared a few times. V gene TRBV9 combines with J gene TRBJ2-5, with D possibly matching TRBD1 (6 bases). The CDR3 totals 14 residues. Germline-derived CDR1 and CDR2 are SGDLS and YYNGEE. V was pared by 2 bases and J by 2 bases, with 10 bases between. In nucleotides, the CDR3 is TGTGCCAGCAGCGTTTGGGACAATCAAGAGACCCAGTACTTC. This gives the protein CASSVWDNQETQYF.

This clonotype was detected only once. The gene calls are TRBV6-5 and TRBJ2-7, with 8 bases fitting TRBD1. V was clipped by 8 bases and J by 3 bases; unmatched bases: 6. Germline V lookup: CDR1 MNHEY, CDR2 SVGAGI. The length of the CDR3 is 13 residues. The CDR3 region has the DNA TGTGCCAGCGGTTCAGGACAGGGCTACGAGCAGTACGTC. Translated: CASGSGQGYEQYV.

The table lists this clonotype with a count of one. The V gene is TRBV3-1, the J gene TRBJ2-7, with 8 bases fitting TRBD1. This CDR3 spans 16 amino acids. Germline V CDR1 and CDR2: LGHDT, YNNKEL (reference sequence). J gave up 6 bases and V 0 bases, and 10 bases lay outside the gene matches. CDR3 amino acids: CASSQDYRDRSGEQYF. The CDR3 DNA is TGTGCCAGCAGCCAAGACTACCGGGACAGGAGTGGCGAGCAGTACTTC.

This clonotype came up many times. The chain combines TRBV15 with TRBJ1-5; D is unresolved. Trimming cost V 7 bases and J 4 bases, with 11 bases left between them. Looked up from germline, CDR1 is LNHNV and CDR2 is YYDKDF (reference sequence). The CDR3 runs to 13 residues. In DNA form, the CDR3 reads TGTGCCACCACCACGGGGATTAATCAGCCCCAGCATTTT. Amino acids: CATTTGINQPQHF.

The gene calls are TRBV20-1 and TRBJ1-4; TRBD1 is a possible D gene (5 bases). The CDR3 has 13 residues. Trimming removed 3 bases at V and 7 bases at J, with 12 bases between. The germline V gene has CDR1 DFQATT and CDR2 SNEGSKA (reference sequence). CDR3 sequence reads: CSARFEGFEKLFF. In DNA, the CDR3 is TGCAGTGCTAGGTTCGAGGGGTTTGAAAAACTGTTTTTT.

This clonotype was observed at least ten times. The V gene is TRBV5-1, the J gene TRBJ2-7; D gene uncertain. With 1 base removed from V and 9 bases from J, the gap between germline ends came to 11 bases. CDR3 size: 12 residues. The germline CDR1 and CDR2 sequences are SGHRS and YFSETQ. This CDR3 reads CASSLSRAVQYV. CDR3 nucleotide sequence: TGCGCCAGCAGCTTGAGTCGAGCCGTGCAGTACGTC.

The chain links TRBV5-4 to TRBJ2-5; no firm D call. V was shortened by 4 bases and J by 3 bases, with 7 bases between the two germline ends. The CDR3 is 12 residues long. Germline V lookup: CDR1 SGHNT, CDR2 YYREEE (reference sequence). The CDR3 is CASSALEETQYF. DNA of the CDR3: TGTGCCAGCAGCGCTCTTGAAGAGACCCAGTACTTC.

The J gene is TRBJ1-6, the V gene TRBV28; D call uncertain. Germline loops: CDR1 MDHEN, CDR2 SYDVKM. V lost 7 bases and J 5 bases, leaving 9 bases between the germline ends. The CDR3 is 13 residues long. Written as DNA, the CDR3 is TGTGCCAGCAAGCGTACTGATAATTCACCCCTCCACTTT. The encoded protein is CASKRTDNSPLHF.

The sample holds many counts of this clonotype. The chain combines TRBV7-2 with TRBJ1-3; 9 positions agree with TRBD1. After removal of 5 bases from V and 7 bases from J, the junction contained 6 bases not matched to a gene. The CDR3 extends over 14 amino acids. Per the germline V gene, CDR1 is SGHTA and CDR2 is FQGNSA. CDR3 sequence reads: CASSPLGQGNTIYF. CDR3 bases: TGTGCCAGCAGCCCCCTCGGACAGGGGAACACCATATATTTT.

The sample holds a few counts of this clonotype. In DNA, the CDR3 is TGTGCCACCAGCAAATACAGGGACAACTATGGCTACACCTTC. It encodes CATSKYRDNYGYTF. The chain recombines TRBV15 with TRBJ1-2, with D possibly being TRBD1 (6 bases). The length of the CDR3 is 14 residues. Trimming took 4 bases from V and 2 from J, leaving 11 bases between them. Germline CDR1 is LNHNV and CDR2 is YYDKDF (reference sequence).

This clonotype has only a few counts. The chain carries TRBV4-3 and TRBJ2-2; no clear D. The germline CDR1 and CDR2 sequences are LGHNA and YSLEER. This CDR3 has 16 residues. With 0 bases removed from V and 0 bases from J, the gap between germline ends came to 8 bases. The CDR3 DNA reads as TGCGCCAGCAGCCAAGATGGCCAGGCGAACACCGGGGAGCTGTTTTTT. It specifies CASSQDGQANTGELFF.

This clonotype was seen a handful of times. The CDR3 coding sequence is TGTGCCAGCTCACCACAATTGGATAACACCGGGGAGCTGTTTTTT. It translates to CASSPQLDNTGELFF. The rearrangement joins TRBV18 to TRBJ2-2; D remains ambiguous. V lost 1 base to trimming and J lost 2 bases, with 8 bases between them. Per the germline V gene, CDR1 is KGHSH and CDR2 is LQKENI. The CDR3 has 15 amino acids.

The chain combines TRBV20-1 with TRBJ2-7; perhaps TRBD1 as D (5 bases). This CDR3 has 13 residues. Per germline, CDR1 DFQATT and CDR2 SNEGSKA (reference sequence). V shed 5 bases and J shed 1 base, with 12 bases lying between them. CDR3 sequence (DNA): TGCAGTGCTCTCAATCAGGGATCCTACGAGCAGTACTTC. This sequence encodes CSALNQGSYEQYF.

This clonotype was counted between two and nine times. V and J are TRBV5-5 and TRBJ2-4, with 10 bases lining up with TRBD1. From germline, CDR1 is SGHKS and CDR2 YYEKEE (reference sequence). This CDR3 region has 14 residues. Trimming at V came to 4 bases and at J to 15 bases, leaving 13 bases not matched to a gene. The CDR3 coding sequence is TGTGCCAGCAGCCCGGGACAGGGGAGTTGGCGTCCGTACTTC. Its protein product is CASSPGQGSWRPYF.

The CDR3 bases are TGTGCCAGCAGCTGGGGGACAGGGAGAGAGACCCAGTACTTC. Protein: CASSWGTGRETQYF. This chain joins TRBV7-6 and TRBJ2-5; 9 positions agree with TRBD1. This CDR3 region has 14 residues. Trimming took 4 bases from V and 4 from J; bases not matched to a gene: 4. Germline V CDR1 and CDR2: SGHVS, FNYEAQ. Complete variable domain (other parts from reference TRBV7-6 and TRBJ2-5): GAGVSQSPRYKVTKRGQDVALRCDPISGHVSLYWYRQALGQGPEFLTYFNYEAQQDKSGLPNDRFSAERPEGSISTLTIQRTEQRDSAMYRCASSWGTGRETQYFGPGTRLLVL.

In its sample, this clonotype was seen a few times. This chain joins TRBV7-8 and TRBJ2-1, with D perhaps TRBD2 (5 bases). The CDR3 is made up of 17 amino acids. Germline V CDR1 and CDR2: SGHVS, FQNEAQ. Deletions cut 2 bases from V and 1 base from J, with 15 bases between. Here the CDR3 reads CASSLPQRFGSYNEQFF. DNA for the CDR3: TGTGCCAGCAGCTTACCTCAGCGGTTTGGGTCCTACAATGAGCAGTTCTTC.

This clonotype was seen a few times. The V and J genes are TRBV5-1 and TRBJ1-2, with 7 bases fitting TRBD1. The CDR3 consists of 15 residues. CDR1 and CDR2 from the germline V gene are SGHRS and YFSETQ. V shed 3 bases, J shed 6 bases, and the junction held 11 bases outside the gene matches. The CDR3 loop reads CASSSRDRGGDGYTF. The DNA for the CDR3 is TGCGCCAGCAGCTCCCGGGACAGAGGAGGCGATGGCTACACCTTC.

The chain couples TRBV4-1 to TRBJ2-1; D is possibly TRBD1 (7 bases). This CDR3 is 15 amino acids long. The germline V gene encodes CDR1 MGHRA and CDR2 YSYEKL. V lost 2 bases and J 4 bases, leaving 12 bases between the germline ends. CDR3 nucleotide sequence: TGCGCCAGCAGCCAATTGACAGGGAGGTACAATGAGCAGTTCTTC. It translates to CASSQLTGRYNEQFF.

This chain connects TRBV29-1 to TRBJ1-2, with unresolved D. V lost 7 bases and J lost 8, with 14 bases in between. The germline CDR1 and CDR2 sequences are SQVTM and ANQGSEA. CDR3 length equals 11 residues. Written as DNA, the CDR3 is TGCAGCGCTGGAGTATTGGGCGGCTACACCTTC. Its protein is CSAGVLGGYTF.

The CDR3 region is CASSHEGNYGYTF. CDR3 in DNA: TGCGCCAGCAGCCACGAGGGTAACTATGGCTACACCTTC. The V call is TRBV4-3, the J call TRBJ1-2; D gene ambiguous. The CDR3 spans 13 residues. V gave up 3 bases and J gave up 1 base, with 6 bases separating them. CDR1 LGHNA and CDR2 YSLEER come from the germline V gene.

A note on this clonotype: A junction boundary mismatches the germline segment, possibly from a read error. This sequence joins TRBV4-1 and TRBJ2-3; no clear D gene. This CDR3 spans 15 amino acids. CDR1 and CDR2 (germline): MGHRA, YSYEKL. The CDR3 bases are TGCGCCAGCAGCCAAGGGGTAACAGCCTTAGATACGCAGTCTTTT. Protein sequence: CASSQGVTALDTQSF.

In its sample, this clonotype was seen many times. This rearrangement joins TRBV15 to TRBJ2-3; D remains unclear. Trimming removed 1 base from V and 2 bases from J, with 10 bases in between. CDR3 length equals 15 residues. CDR1 is LNHNV and CDR2 is YYDKDF in the germline V gene (reference sequence). The CDR3 DNA is TGTGCCACCAGCAGAGCCCCATATATCACAGATACGCAGTATTTT. This sequence encodes CATSRAPYITDTQYF.

V and J are TRBV5-1 and TRBJ1-1; D gene uncertain. V lost 2 bases and J 4 bases, leaving 9 bases between the germline ends. CDR1 is SGHRS, CDR2 YFSETQ, per germline. There are 13 residues in the CDR3. CDR3 residues: CASSLPPGTEAFF. The CDR3 region has the DNA TGCGCCAGCAGCTTACCGCCCGGCACTGAAGCTTTCTTT.

This clonotype has just a few counts. This chain uses TRBV10-3 with TRBJ2-1; no definite D call. This CDR3 region has 11 residues. V dropped 2 bases and J dropped 5 bases, with 1 base sitting between them. CDR1 and CDR2 from the germline V gene are ENHRY and SYGVKD. CDR3 coding DNA: TGTGCCATCAGTGAGCACAATGAGCAGTTCTTC. This encodes CAISEHNEQFF.

J is TRBJ2-2 and V is TRBV27, with TRBD2 matching 7 bases. This CDR3 is 17 amino acids long. The V gene's germline CDR1 is MNHEY and CDR2 SMNVEV (reference sequence). V dropped 0 bases and J dropped 6; count of bases not matched to a gene: 10. CDR3 residues: CASSLSGAGEIPGELFF. CDR3 bases: TGTGCCAGCAGTTTATCTGGCGCGGGGGAGATACCCGGGGAGCTGTTTTTT.

This clonotype came up a few times. V is TRBV20-1 and J is TRBJ2-7, with D perhaps TRBD2 (7 bases). The germline V and J ends were trimmed by 6 bases and 2 bases, with 17 bases remaining between them. Per germline, CDR1 DFQATT and CDR2 SNEGSKA (reference sequence). The CDR3 sequence is 14 residues long. As DNA, the CDR3 is TGCAGTGCCAAAGGGGGGGGGCAAACCTACGAGCAGTACTTC. It translates to CSAKGGGQTYEQYF.

This clonotype was counted a few times. The V gene is TRBV6-2 or TRBV6-3, the J gene TRBJ1-1; 7 nucleotides match TRBD1. The CDR3 totals 18 residues. The germline CDR1 and CDR2 sequences are MNHEY and SVGEGT. Trimming at V came to 1 base and at J to 0 bases, leaving 11 bases not matched to a gene. CDR3 coding DNA: TGTGCCAGCAGTTACTGGGGAATGGGGGACAGCATGAACACTGAAGCTTTCTTT. It codes for CASSYWGMGDSMNTEAFF.

V is TRBV7-2 and J is TRBJ1-6, with D tentatively TRBD1 (5 bases). Trimming took 1 base from V and 2 from J, leaving 12 bases between them. The germline V gene has CDR1 SGHTA and CDR2 FQGNSA. The CDR3 sequence is 17 residues long. CDR3 DNA: TGTGCCAGCAGCTTAGTTGGGGGGTCCACCTATAATTCACCCCTCCACTTT. It translates to CASSLVGGSTYNSPLHF.

This clonotype was seen a handful of times. The V call is TRBV9, the J call TRBJ2-3; TRBD1 agrees at 9 bases. The V segment lost 4 bases and the J segment 2 bases; nucleotides outside the gene matches: 5. The germline gives CDR1 SGDLS, CDR2 YYNGEE. The CDR3 spans 15 residues. Here the CDR3 DNA reads TGTGCCAGCAGCAAAGGGGACAGGGTCACAGATACGCAGTATTTT. It yields the protein CASSKGDRVTDTQYF.

This clonotype has just a few counts. The chain recombines TRBV7-2 with TRBJ2-5; D remains unclear. The CDR3 sequence is 14 residues long. CDR1 and CDR2 (germline): SGHTA, FQGNSA. V lost 5 bases to trimming and J lost 2 bases, with 12 bases between them. CDR3 residues: CASSQPGWQETQYF. The DNA of the CDR3 is TGTGCCAGCAGCCAGCCCGGCTGGCAAGAGACCCAGTACTTC.

This clonotype was detected only a few times. This rearrangement joins TRBV6-1 to TRBJ1-2; D not resolved. This CDR3 has 14 amino acids. CDR1 and CDR2 from the germline V gene are MNHNS and SASEGT. Trimming cost V 7 bases and J 8 bases, with 20 bases left between them. The DNA for the CDR3 is TGTGCCAGCACCCCGTTGGCCGCCCGCTCAGGCTACACCTTC. The encoded protein is CASTPLAARSGYTF.

In this sample, this clonotype turned up many times. CDR3 region: CASSQSREQYF. Written as DNA, the CDR3 is TGTGCCAGCAGCCAGTCGCGCGAGCAGTACTTC. J is TRBJ2-7 and V is TRBV14, with D unresolved. V was clipped by 3 bases and J by 6 bases, with 6 bases between them. This CDR3 comprises 11 residues. Germline CDR1 reads SGHDN; CDR2 reads FVKESK.